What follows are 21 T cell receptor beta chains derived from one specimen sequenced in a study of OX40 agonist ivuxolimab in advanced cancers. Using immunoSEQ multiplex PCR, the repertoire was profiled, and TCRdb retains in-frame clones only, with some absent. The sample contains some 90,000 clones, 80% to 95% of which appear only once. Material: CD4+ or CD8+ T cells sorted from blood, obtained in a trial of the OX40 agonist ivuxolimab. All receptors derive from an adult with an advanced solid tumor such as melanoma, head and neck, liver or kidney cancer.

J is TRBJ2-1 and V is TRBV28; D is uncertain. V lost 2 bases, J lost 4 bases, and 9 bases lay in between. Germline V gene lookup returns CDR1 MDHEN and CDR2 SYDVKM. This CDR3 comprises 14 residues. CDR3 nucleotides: TGTGCCAGCAGTTTAGACGATGGTTACAATGAGCAGTTCTTC. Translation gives CASSLDDGYNEQFF. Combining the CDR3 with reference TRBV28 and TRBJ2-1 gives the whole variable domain DVKVTQSSRYLVKRTGEKVFLECVQDMDHENMFWYRQDPGLGLRLIYFSYDVKMKEKGDIPEGYSVSREKKERFSLILESASTNQTSMYLCASSLDDGYNEQFFGPGTRLTVL.

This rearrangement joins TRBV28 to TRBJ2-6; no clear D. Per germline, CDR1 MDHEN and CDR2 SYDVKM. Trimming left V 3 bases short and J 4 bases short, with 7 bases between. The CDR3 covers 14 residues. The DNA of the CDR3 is TGTGCCAGCAGTTTGAGTGCCGGGGCCAACGTCCTGACTTTC. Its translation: CASSLSAGANVLTF.

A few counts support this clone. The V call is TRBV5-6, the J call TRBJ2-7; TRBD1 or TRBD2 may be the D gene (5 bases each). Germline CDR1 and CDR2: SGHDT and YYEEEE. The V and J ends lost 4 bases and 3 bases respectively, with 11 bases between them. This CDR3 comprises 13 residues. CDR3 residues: CASSPGTFYEQYF. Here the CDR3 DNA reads TGTGCCAGCAGCCCCGGGACCTTCTACGAGCAGTACTTC.

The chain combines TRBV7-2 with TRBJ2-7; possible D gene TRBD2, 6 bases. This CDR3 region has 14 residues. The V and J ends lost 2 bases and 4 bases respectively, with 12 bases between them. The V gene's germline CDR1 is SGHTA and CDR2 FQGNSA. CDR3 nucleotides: TGTGCCAGCAGCTTAAGGGTTGCGGGATACGAGCAGTACTTC. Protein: CASSLRVAGYEQYF.

Here the CDR3 reads CASSIVTGDQPQHF. As DNA, the CDR3 is TGTGCCAGTAGTATCGTGACAGGGGACCAGCCCCAGCATTTT. The J gene is TRBJ1-5, the V gene TRBV19; 8 nucleotides agree with TRBD1. V was pared by 3 bases and J by 7 bases, with 5 bases of the junction left unmatched. Germline V gene sequence: CDR1 LNHDA, CDR2 SQIVND (reference sequence). The CDR3 has 14 amino acids.

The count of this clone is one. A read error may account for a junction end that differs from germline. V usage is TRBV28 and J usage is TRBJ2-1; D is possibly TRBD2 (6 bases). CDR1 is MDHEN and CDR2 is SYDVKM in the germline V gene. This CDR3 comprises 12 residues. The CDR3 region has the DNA TGTGCCAGCAGCCTCCTGCGGGGAGAATGGCTCTTC. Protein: CASSLLRGEWLF.

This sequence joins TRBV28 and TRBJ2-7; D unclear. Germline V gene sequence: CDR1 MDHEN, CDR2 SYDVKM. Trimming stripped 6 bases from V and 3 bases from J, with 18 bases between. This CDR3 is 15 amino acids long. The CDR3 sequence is CASSPPPPKNYEQYF. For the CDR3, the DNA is TGTGCCAGCAGCCCCCCCCCGCCGAAGAACTACGAGCAGTACTTC.

The CDR3 reads CASSVGGATGGAEKLFF. The CDR3 nucleotides are TGTGCCAGCAGCGTAGGAGGGGCTACAGGGGGCGCGGAAAAACTGTTTTTT. The chain joins TRBV5-4 to TRBJ1-4; 9 bases line up with TRBD1. This CDR3 region has 17 residues. Trimming cost V 4 bases and J 8 bases; bases outside gene matches: 15. From germline, CDR1 is SGHNT and CDR2 YYREEE (reference sequence).

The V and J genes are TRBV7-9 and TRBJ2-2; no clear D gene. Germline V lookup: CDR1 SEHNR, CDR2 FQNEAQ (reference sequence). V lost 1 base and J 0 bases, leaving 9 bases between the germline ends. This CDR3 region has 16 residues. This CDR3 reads CASSLVGSTNTGELFF. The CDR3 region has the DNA TGTGCCAGCAGCTTAGTTGGATCAACGAACACCGGGGAGCTGTTTTTT.

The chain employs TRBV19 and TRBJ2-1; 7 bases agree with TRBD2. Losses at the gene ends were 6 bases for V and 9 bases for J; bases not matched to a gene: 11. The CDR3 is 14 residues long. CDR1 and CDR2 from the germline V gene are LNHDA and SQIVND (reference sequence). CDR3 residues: CASSPLGLGGEQFF. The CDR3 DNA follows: TGTGCCAGTAGCCCTTTAGGACTAGGCGGTGAGCAGTTCTTC.

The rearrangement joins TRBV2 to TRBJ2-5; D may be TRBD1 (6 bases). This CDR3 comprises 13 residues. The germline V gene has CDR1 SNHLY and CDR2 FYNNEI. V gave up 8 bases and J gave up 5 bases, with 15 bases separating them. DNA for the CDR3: TGTGCCAGCCGACGGACAGTCTTGGAGACCCAGTACTTC. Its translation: CASRRTVLETQYF. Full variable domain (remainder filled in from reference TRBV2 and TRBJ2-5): EPEVTQTPSHQVTQMGQEVILRCVPISNHLYFYWYRQILGQKVEFLVSFYNNEISEKSEIFDDQFSVERPDGSNFTLKIRSTKLEDSAMYFCASRRTVLETQYFGPGTRLLVL.

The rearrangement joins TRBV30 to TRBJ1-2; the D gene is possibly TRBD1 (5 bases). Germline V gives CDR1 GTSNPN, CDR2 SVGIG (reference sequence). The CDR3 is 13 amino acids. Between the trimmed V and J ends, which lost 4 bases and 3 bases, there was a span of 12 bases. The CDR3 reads CAWTRQGHYGYTF. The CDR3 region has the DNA TGTGCCTGGACTCGGCAGGGCCACTATGGCTACACCTTC.

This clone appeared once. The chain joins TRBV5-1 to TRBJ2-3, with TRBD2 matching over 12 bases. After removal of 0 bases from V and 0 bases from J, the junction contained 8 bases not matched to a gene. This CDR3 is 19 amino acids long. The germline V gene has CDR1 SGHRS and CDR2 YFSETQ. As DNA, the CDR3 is TGCGCCAGCAGCTTGGGACTAGCGGGAGTAGGGGGGAGCACAGATACGCAGTATTTT. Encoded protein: CASSLGLAGVGGSTDTQYF. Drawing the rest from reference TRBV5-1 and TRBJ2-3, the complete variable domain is KAGVTQTPRYLIKTRGQQVTLSCSPISGHRSVSWYQQTPGQGLQFLFEYFSETQRNKGNFPGRFSGRQFSNSRSEMNVSTLELGDSALYLCASSLGLAGVGGSTDTQYFGPGTRLTVL.

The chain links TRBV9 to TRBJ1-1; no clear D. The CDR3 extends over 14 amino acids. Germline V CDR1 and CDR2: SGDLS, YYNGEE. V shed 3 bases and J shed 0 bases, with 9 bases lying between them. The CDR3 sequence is CASSAGLMNTEAFF. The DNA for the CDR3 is TGTGCCAGCAGCGCCGGACTGATGAACACTGAAGCTTTCTTT.

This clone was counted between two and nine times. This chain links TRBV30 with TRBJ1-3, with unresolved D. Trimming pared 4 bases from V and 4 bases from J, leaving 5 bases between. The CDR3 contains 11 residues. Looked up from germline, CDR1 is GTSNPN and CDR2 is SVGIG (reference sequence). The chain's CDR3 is CAWIQGNTIYF. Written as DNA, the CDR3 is TGTGCCTGGATCCAGGGAAACACCATATATTTT.

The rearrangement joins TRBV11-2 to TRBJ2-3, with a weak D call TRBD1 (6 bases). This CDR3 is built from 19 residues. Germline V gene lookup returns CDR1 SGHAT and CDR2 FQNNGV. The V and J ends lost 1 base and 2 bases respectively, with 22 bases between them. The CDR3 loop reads CASSLGRTGTPRFTDTQYF. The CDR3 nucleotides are TGTGCCAGCAGCTTAGGGAGGACCGGGACACCCAGATTCACAGATACGCAGTATTTT.

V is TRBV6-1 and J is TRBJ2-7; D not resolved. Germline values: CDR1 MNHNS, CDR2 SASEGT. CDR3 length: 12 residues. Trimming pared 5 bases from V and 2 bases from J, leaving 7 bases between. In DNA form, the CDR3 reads TGTGCCAGCAGTCAACGGGCCTACGAGCAGTACTTC. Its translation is CASSQRAYEQYF.

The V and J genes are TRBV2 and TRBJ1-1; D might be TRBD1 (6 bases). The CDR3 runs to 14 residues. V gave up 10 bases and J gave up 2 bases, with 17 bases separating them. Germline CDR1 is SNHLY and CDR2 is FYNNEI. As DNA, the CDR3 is TGTGCCACCGACGGGGGGCCCTTAAACACTGAAGCTTTCTTT. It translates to CATDGGPLNTEAFF.

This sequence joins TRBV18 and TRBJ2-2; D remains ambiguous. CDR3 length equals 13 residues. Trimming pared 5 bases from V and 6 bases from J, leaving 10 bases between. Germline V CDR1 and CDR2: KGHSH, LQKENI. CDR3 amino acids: CASSEQDAGELFF. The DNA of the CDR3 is TGTGCCAGCTCAGAACAAGACGCCGGGGAGCTGTTTTTT.

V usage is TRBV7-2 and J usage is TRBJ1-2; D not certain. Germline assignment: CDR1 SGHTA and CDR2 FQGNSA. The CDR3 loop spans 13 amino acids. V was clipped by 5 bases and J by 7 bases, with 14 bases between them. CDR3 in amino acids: CASSADGPGGYTF. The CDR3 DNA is TGTGCCAGCAGCGCCGACGGGCCGGGTGGCTACACCTTC.

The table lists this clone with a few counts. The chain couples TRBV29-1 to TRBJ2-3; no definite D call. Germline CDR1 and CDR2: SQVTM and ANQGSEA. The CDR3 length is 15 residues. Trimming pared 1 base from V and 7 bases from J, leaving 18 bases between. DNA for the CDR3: TGCAGCGTTGAAGCCCATGGCAGCCCCCGCTATACGCAGTATTTT. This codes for CSVEAHGSPRYTQYF.